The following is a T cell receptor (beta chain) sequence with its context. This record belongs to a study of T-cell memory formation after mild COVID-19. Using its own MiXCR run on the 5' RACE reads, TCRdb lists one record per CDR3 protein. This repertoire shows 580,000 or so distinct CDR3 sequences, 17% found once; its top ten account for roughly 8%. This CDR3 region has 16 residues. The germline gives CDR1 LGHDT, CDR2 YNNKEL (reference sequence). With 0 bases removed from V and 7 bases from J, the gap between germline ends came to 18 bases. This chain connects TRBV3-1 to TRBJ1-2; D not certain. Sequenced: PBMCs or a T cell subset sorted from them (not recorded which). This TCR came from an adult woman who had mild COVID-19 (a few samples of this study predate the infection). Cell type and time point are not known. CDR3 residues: CASSQDHTGKRGGYTF. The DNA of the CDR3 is TGTGCCAGCAGCCAAGATCACACCGGGAAACGAGGTGGCTACACCTTC.